The TCR beta chain described here comes from a study of blood T cell repertoires in COVID-19. The overall study: Some COVID-19 samples were acute and others convalescent; all came from the United States, Italy and Spain. PBMCs, B-cell-depleted T cells, or T cells were the source of the cDNA or gDNA that made up the material.

Original methodology: Nucleated cell number was recorded as an estimate derived from reference gene primer amplification. The method was immunoSEQ multiplex PCR; TCRdb's version includes in-frame clones alone and lacks a portion of them. Clonal size and the V and J genes are those of that table, whereas D and trimming came from the DNA. The table shows under 200,000 clones, with approximately 84% occurring only once. Germline V lookup: CDR1 LNHDA, CDR2 SQIVND (reference sequence). V lost 7 bases to trimming and J lost 4 bases, with 20 bases between them. This CDR3 contains 16 residues. The sequence derives from a man younger than 30 with active or convalescent COVID-19. The V and J genes are TRBV19 and TRBJ2-4; D perhaps matches TRBD2 (6 bases). Sequences were obtained from peripheral blood. Here the CDR3 DNA reads TGTGCCAGTAAGGCTCTCGGGGGAGGTGAGAAAAACATTCAGTACTTC. Amino acid sequence: CASKALGGGEKNIQYF.